The rows below give T cell receptor beta chains drawn from one sample of a study of shared clonotypes between healthy human individuals. Libraries were prepared by immunoSEQ multiplex PCR; TCRdb keeps only in-frame clonotypes and omits some of them. The sample lists 2 million to 3 million clones, over 85% occurring once. Sequenced sample: naive CD4+ T cells from PBMCs. Receptor source: a man aged 18 to 30 in good health. Some clones in this sample may be carry-over from other donors' samples. Both conserved end residues are part of each CDR3. The D gene is left open where the match is weak. Size tells how often a clone was seen (once, few, many) or the class of an expanded clone, and some rows leave it out.

size: NA
V: TRBV2
D: NA
J: TRBJ2-2
CDR3: CASSTGTHTTGELFF
DNA: TGTGCCAGCAGTACCGGGACACATACCACCGGGGAGCTGTTTTTT

size: once
V: TRBV5-4
D: TRBD2
J: TRBJ2-3
CDR3: CASSGVAGGPKDTQYF
DNA: TGTGCCAGCAGCGGGGTAGCGGGAGGGCCCAAAGATACGCAGTATTTT

size: NA
V: TRBV15
D: NA
J: TRBJ1-1
CDR3: CATSRGTARANTEAFF
DNA: TGTGCCACCAGCAGAGGGACAGCGAGGGCGAACACTGAAGCTTTCTTT

size: NA
V: TRBV6-6
D: TRBD1
J: TRBJ2-7
CDR3: CASTSTRAGGPYEQYF
DNA: TGTGCCAGCACTTCAACGAGGGCAGGGGGCCCCTACGAGCAGTACTTC

size: NA
V: TRBV6-1
D: TRBD1
J: TRBJ2-7
CDR3: CASKRGQGFEQYF
DNA: TGTGCCAGCAAACGAGGACAGGGGTTCGAGCAGTACTTC

size: once
V: TRBV7-9
D: TRBD1
J: TRBJ2-3
CDR3: CASSSPGQGDTQYF
DNA: TGTGCCAGCAGCTCACCGGGACAGGGGGATACGCAGTATTTT

size: NA
V: TRBV5-1
D: NA
J: TRBJ1-2
CDR3: CASSLDLGAVGYTF
DNA: TGCGCCAGCAGCTTGGATTTAGGGGCGGTTGGCTACACCTTC

size: NA
V: TRBV6-6
D: TRBD1
J: TRBJ1-2
CDR3: CASSPTGLYGYTF
DNA: TGTGCCAGCAGCCCGACAGGGCTCTATGGCTACACCTTC

size: once
V: TRBV30
D: NA
J: TRBJ1-3
CDR3: CAWSVLLFSGNTIYF
DNA: NA

size: NA
V: TRBV4-1
D: NA
J: TRBJ2-5
CDR3: CASSQDIDQETQYF
DNA: TGCGCCAGCAGCCAAGATATCGACCAAGAGACCCAGTACTTC

size: NA
V: TRBV7-3
D: TRBD1
J: TRBJ2-2
CDR3: CASSLTHRGNTGELFF
DNA: TGTGCCAGCAGCTTAACTCACAGGGGGAATACAGGGGAGCTGTTTTTT

size: NA
V: TRBV27
D: NA
J: TRBJ2-3
CDR3: CASSPEVPGPLGGTDTQYF
DNA: TGTGCCAGCAGCCCCGAGGTACCGGGGCCTCTGGGCGGGACAGATACGCAGTATTTT

size: NA
V: TRBV19
D: NA
J: TRBJ1-5
CDR3: CASSMDRDYNQPQHF
DNA: TGTGCCAGTAGTATGGACCGGGACTATAATCAGCCCCAGCATTTT

size: NA
V: TRBV4-1
D: NA
J: TRBJ2-1
CDR3: CASSQDSESGYLWGEQFF
DNA: TGCGCCAGCAGCCAAGATTCAGAATCAGGTTACTTGTGGGGTGAGCAGTTCTTC

size: NA
V: TRBV11-1
D: NA
J: TRBJ1-1
CDR3: CASSYGGGAAAFF
DNA: TGTGCCAGCAGCTACGGGGGGGGCGCGGCAGCTTTCTTT

size: NA
V: TRBV28
D: TRBD2
J: TRBJ2-1
CDR3: CASSPRGVRNEQFF
DNA: TGTGCCAGCAGCCCTCGGGGGGTACGCAATGAGCAGTTCTTC

size: NA
V: TRBV7-2
D: TRBD2
J: TRBJ2-3
CDR3: CASSLDSSGAPTDTQYF
DNA: TGTGCCAGCAGCTTAGACTCTAGCGGGGCCCCCACAGATACGCAGTATTTT

size: once
V: TRBV7-3
D: NA
J: TRBJ2-2
CDR3: CASSYGAGSNTGELFF
DNA: TGTGCCAGCAGCTATGGGGCAGGGTCGAACACCGGGGAGCTGTTTTTT

size: once
V: TRBV21-1
D: NA
J: TRBJ2-3
CDR3: CATPGQTITDTQYF
DNA: TGTGCCACCCCGGGACAGACAATTACAGATACGCAGTATTTT

size: NA
V: TRBV7-2
D: NA
J: TRBJ2-7
CDR3: CASSLRQVPDEQYF
DNA: TGTGCCAGCAGCTTGCGACAGGTCCCTGACGAGCAGTACTTC

size: NA
V: TRBV5-4
D: TRBD2
J: TRBJ2-3
CDR3: CASSKIAGVTDTQYF
DNA: TGTGCCAGCAGCAAAATAGCGGGAGTAACAGATACGCAGTATTTT

size: NA
V: TRBV5-1
D: TRBD2
J: TRBJ2-1
CDR3: CASSWGLAGASYNEQFF
DNA: TGCGCCAGCAGCTGGGGACTAGCGGGGGCCTCCTACAATGAGCAGTTCTTC

size: NA
V: TRBV4-1
D: NA
J: TRBJ1-3
CDR3: CASSQDTGRDSGNTIYF
DNA: TGCGCCAGCAGCCAAGATACAGGCCGAGACTCTGGAAACACCATATATTTT

size: NA
V: TRBV7-7
D: TRBD2
J: TRBJ2-1
CDR3: CASSIGGLAGGNNEQFF
DNA: TGTGCCAGCAGCATTGGGGGACTAGCGGGAGGAAACAATGAGCAGTTCTTC

size: NA
V: TRBV7-8
D: NA
J: TRBJ1-5
CDR3: CASSSHARYELGSNQPQHF
DNA: TGTGCCAGCAGCTCCCACGCCAGGTACGAATTGGGGAGCAATCAGCCCCAGCATTTT

size: NA
V: TRBV11-2
D: NA
J: TRBJ2-1
CDR3: CASSLVWTTNDEQFF
DNA: TGTGCCAGCAGCCTAGTGTGGACCACGAACGATGAGCAGTTCTTC

size: NA
V: TRBV15
D: NA
J: TRBJ1-1
CDR3: CATSTPPRGGTTEAFF
DNA: TGTGCCACCAGCACGCCGCCACGAGGGGGAACAACTGAAGCTTTCTTT

size: NA
V: TRBV28
D: TRBD1
J: TRBJ1-5
CDR3: CASSLQGVYQPQHF
DNA: TGTGCCAGCAGCCTACAGGGGGTATATCAGCCCCAGCATTTT

size: NA
V: TRBV5-1
D: NA
J: TRBJ2-1
CDR3: CASSFDSDYNEQFF
DNA: TGCGCCAGCAGCTTTGATAGCGATTACAATGAGCAGTTCTTC

size: NA
V: TRBV2
D: TRBD2
J: TRBJ2-1
CDR3: CASSRTSGRGNEQFF
DNA: TGTGCCAGCAGCAGGACTAGCGGGAGGGGCAATGAGCAGTTCTTC

size: NA
V: TRBV2
D: TRBD1
J: TRBJ1-2
CDR3: CASSELTGTYGYTF
DNA: TGTGCCAGCAGTGAATTGACAGGGACCTATGGCTACACCTTC

size: NA
V: TRBV28
D: NA
J: TRBJ1-1
CDR3: CASSLKSANTEAFF
DNA: TGTGCCAGCAGTTTAAAGTCAGCCAACACTGAAGCTTTCTTT

size: NA
V: TRBV29-1
D: NA
J: TRBJ2-1
CDR3: CSGTQGPTRFF
DNA: TGCAGCGGGACACAGGGCCCGACTCGGTTCTTC

size: NA
V: TRBV6-6
D: NA
J: TRBJ1-5
CDR3: CASISPVGSNQPQHF
DNA: TGTGCCAGCATAAGTCCGGTAGGGAGCAATCAGCCCCAGCATTTT

size: NA
V: TRBV4-2
D: TRBD1
J: TRBJ1-5
CDR3: CASSQAGQGLGNQPQHF
DNA: TGTGCCAGCAGCCAAGCGGGACAGGGGTTGGGCAATCAGCCCCAGCATTTT

size: NA
V: TRBV5-1
D: NA
J: TRBJ1-1
CDR3: CASSDAGPNTEAFF
DNA: TGCGCCAGCAGCGACGCGGGACCCAACACTGAAGCTTTCTTT

size: NA
V: TRBV7-2
D: NA
J: TRBJ1-2
CDR3: CASSLGPTYGYTF
DNA: TGTGCCAGCAGCTTAGGCCCCACCTATGGCTACACCTTC

size: NA
V: TRBV7-3
D: TRBD2
J: TRBJ2-1
CDR3: CASSPDQREAVSYNEQFF
DNA: TGTGCCAGCAGCCCCGACCAGCGGGAGGCTGTCTCCTACAATGAGCAGTTCTTC

size: NA
V: TRBV28
D: NA
J: TRBJ2-7
CDR3: CASSPYRDDYEQYF
DNA: TGTGCCAGCAGTCCGTACCGGGACGACTACGAGCAGTACTTC

size: NA
V: TRBV19
D: TRBD2
J: TRBJ2-3
CDR3: CASSYRSGLASDTQYF
DNA: TGTGCCAGTAGTTACCGATCGGGACTAGCCTCGGATACGCAGTATTTT

size: once
V: TRBV5-1
D: NA
J: TRBJ2-3
CDR3: CASSSGPVGDTQYF
DNA: TGCGCCAGCAGCTCCGGACCCGTCGGAGATACGCAGTATTTT

size: NA
V: TRBV5-1
D: TRBD1
J: TRBJ2-2
CDR3: CASSWGQGAQIGELFF
DNA: TGCGCCAGCAGCTGGGGACAGGGGGCGCAGATCGGGGAGCTGTTTTTT

size: NA
V: TRBV5-1
D: TRBD2
J: TRBJ2-3
CDR3: CASSSAGHWAGGFTDTQYF
DNA: TGCGCCAGCAGCTCGGCTGGACATTGGGCGGGAGGGTTCACAGATACGCAGTATTTT

size: NA
V: TRBV5-1
D: TRBD1
J: TRBJ2-6
CDR3: CASSLGDRVTGANVLTF
DNA: TGCGCCAGCAGCTTGGGCGACAGGGTAACAGGGGCCAACGTCCTGACTTTC

size: NA
V: TRBV5-1
D: NA
J: TRBJ2-6
CDR3: CASSDNSGANVLTF
DNA: TGCGCCAGTTCGGACAACTCTGGGGCCAACGTCCTGACTTTC

size: NA
V: TRBV14
D: NA
J: TRBJ2-5
CDR3: CASSQIPGLARYF
DNA: TGTGCCAGCAGTCAGATACCAGGACTTGCGAGGTACTTC

size: NA
V: TRBV29-1
D: TRBD1
J: TRBJ2-1
CDR3: CSVVRQGAYEQFF
DNA: TGCAGCGTTGTTCGGCAGGGGGCCTATGAGCAGTTCTTC

size: NA
V: TRBV5-1
D: NA
J: TRBJ2-3
CDR3: CASSFRDNTDTQYF
DNA: TGCGCCAGCAGCTTCCGGGACAACACAGATACGCAGTATTTT

size: NA
V: TRBV7-2
D: NA
J: TRBJ2-3
CDR3: CASSPRRSTDTQYF
DNA: TGTGCCAGCAGCCCTAGGAGGAGCACAGATACGCAGTATTTT

size: NA
V: TRBV19
D: TRBD1
J: TRBJ1-1
CDR3: CASSFRTGLAFF
DNA: TGTGCCAGTAGTTTCAGGACAGGGCTGGCTTTCTTT

size: once
V: TRBV5-4
D: TRBD2
J: TRBJ2-1
CDR3: CASSPGTSGRLGEQFF
DNA: TGTGCCAGCAGCCCAGGGACTAGCGGGAGATTGGGTGAACAGTTCTTC

size: NA
V: TRBV7-9
D: TRBD2
J: TRBJ2-1
CDR3: CASSEGTSGSNEQFF
DNA: TGTGCCAGCAGCGAGGGGACTAGCGGGAGCAATGAGCAGTTCTTC

size: NA
V: TRBV20-1
D: NA
J: TRBJ2-7
CDR3: CSASPDYEQYF
DNA: TGCAGTGCTAGTCCAGACTACGAGCAGTACTTC

size: few
V: TRBV13
D: TRBD2
J: TRBJ2-3
CDR3: CASSLVSGRGTDTQYF
DNA: TGTGCCAGCAGCTTGGTAAGCGGGAGGGGCACAGATACGCAGTATTTT